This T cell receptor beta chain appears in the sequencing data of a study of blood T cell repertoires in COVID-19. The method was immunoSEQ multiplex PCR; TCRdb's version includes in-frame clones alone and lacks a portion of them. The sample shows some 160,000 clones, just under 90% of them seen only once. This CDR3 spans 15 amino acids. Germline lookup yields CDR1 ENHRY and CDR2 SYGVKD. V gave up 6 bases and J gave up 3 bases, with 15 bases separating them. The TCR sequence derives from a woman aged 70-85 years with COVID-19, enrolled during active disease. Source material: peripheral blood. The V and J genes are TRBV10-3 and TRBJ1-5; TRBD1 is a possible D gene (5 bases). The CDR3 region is CAISGTRGNNQPQHF. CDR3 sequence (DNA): TGTGCCATCAGCGGGACCCGGGGGAACAATCAGCCCCAGCATTTT.